This T cell receptor beta chain was sequenced for a study of vaccination effects on CD4 cells after COVID-19. The germline gives CDR1 MGHRA, CDR2 YSYEKL. This CDR3 is built from 17 residues. J lost 0 bases, V lost 3 bases, and 3 bases had no gene match. Study-wide findings and caveats: At late timepoints after vaccination, vaccine- and infection-induced clones shrank markedly. Cross-reactivity with common cold coronaviruses was shown by only 1 of 255 vaccine-induced clones in healthy vaccinees.

Only in-frame clones appear in the TCRdb table, and some are missing; sequencing was by immunoSEQ multiplex PCR. The data contain tens of thousands of clones, around 78% of them seen just once; the ten biggest clones take up 10% to 13%. Note on this clone: Antigen specificity is unknown.

Prior to sequencing, the ViraFEST assay stimulated PBMC with viral peptide pools, which expanded the antigen-specific CD4+ T cells. Isolation of CD4+ T cells took place after 10 days of culture. Among the vaccine recipients, none had a prior SARS-CoV-2 infection, and nucleocapsid antibodies were negative. IL-2 at about 10 IU/ml and peptides at 9.5 to 10 ug/ml were added to cultured PBMC, around 2 million per well. Half the medium was swapped for IL-2 medium on days 3 and 7. The chain uses TRBV4-1 and TRBJ2-6; TRBD1 aligns across 9 bases. The sample consisted of CD4+ T cells from PBMCs cultured with SARS-CoV-2 spike peptides, taken before COVID-19 vaccination. This TCR was sampled from a human donor who received a COVID-19 vaccine. The CDR3 loop reads CASSQGQGYSGANVLTF. Written as DNA, the CDR3 is TGCGCCAGCAGCCAGGGACAGGGCTACTCTGGGGCCAACGTCCTGACTTTC.